This record covers a single T cell receptor beta chain. This sample is drawn from a study of blood T cell repertoires in COVID-19. V was cut by 0 bases and J by 6 bases, with 20 bases left in between. The germline V gene encodes CDR1 GTSNPN and CDR2 SVGIG (reference sequence). The CDR3 loop spans 16 amino acids. Libraries were prepared by immunoSEQ multiplex PCR; TCRdb keeps only in-frame clonotypes and omits some of them. The data contain about 370,000 clones, 75% to 90% of them singletons. This rearrangement joins TRBV30 to TRBJ1-1; D is perhaps TRBD1 (6 bases). Sequencing was done on a sample of PBMCs or T cells enriched from blood (not recorded which). The source is a man in his late teens or twenties who had recovered from COVID-19. CDR3 in amino acids: CAWSVRVHQGRSEAFF. The CDR3 region has the DNA TGTGCCTGGAGTGTAAGGGTTCACCAGGGGAGATCTGAAGCTTTCTTT.